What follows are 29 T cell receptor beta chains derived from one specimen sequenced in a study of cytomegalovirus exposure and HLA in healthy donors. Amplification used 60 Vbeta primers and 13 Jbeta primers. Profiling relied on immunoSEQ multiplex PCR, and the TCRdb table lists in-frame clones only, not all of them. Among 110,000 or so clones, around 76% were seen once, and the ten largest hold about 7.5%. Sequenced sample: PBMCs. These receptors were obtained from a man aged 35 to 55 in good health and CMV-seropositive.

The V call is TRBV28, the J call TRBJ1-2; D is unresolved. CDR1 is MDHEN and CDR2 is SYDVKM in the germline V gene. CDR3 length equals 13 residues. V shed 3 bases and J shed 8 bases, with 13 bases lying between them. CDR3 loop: CASSFGRAWGYTF. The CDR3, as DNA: TGTGCCAGCAGTTTCGGGAGGGCTTGGGGCTACACCTTC.

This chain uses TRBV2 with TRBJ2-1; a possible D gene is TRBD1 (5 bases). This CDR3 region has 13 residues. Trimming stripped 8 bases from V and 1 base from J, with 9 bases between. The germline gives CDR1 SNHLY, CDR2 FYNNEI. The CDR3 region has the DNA TGTGCCAGCCAGGGCGGTTCCTACAATGAGCAGTTCTTC. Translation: CASQGGSYNEQFF.

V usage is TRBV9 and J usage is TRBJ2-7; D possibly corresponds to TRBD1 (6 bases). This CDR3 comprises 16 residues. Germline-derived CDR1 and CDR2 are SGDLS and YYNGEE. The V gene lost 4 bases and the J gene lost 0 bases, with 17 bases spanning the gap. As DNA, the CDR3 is TGTGCCAGCAGCCCGGGGCAGGGGCACCTCTCCTACGAGCAGTACTTC. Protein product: CASSPGQGHLSYEQYF.

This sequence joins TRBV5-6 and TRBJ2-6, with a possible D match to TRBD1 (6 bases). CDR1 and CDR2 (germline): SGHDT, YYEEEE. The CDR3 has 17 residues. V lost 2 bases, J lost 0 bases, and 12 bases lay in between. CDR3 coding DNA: TGTGCCAGCAGCTTCAGGGGTTTTGGCTCTGGGGCCAACGTCCTGACTTTC. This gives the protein CASSFRGFGSGANVLTF.

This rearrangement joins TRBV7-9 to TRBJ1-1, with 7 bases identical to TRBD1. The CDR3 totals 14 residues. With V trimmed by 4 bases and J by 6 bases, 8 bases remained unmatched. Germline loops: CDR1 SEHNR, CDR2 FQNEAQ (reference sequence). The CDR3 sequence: CASSSGVQGAEAFF. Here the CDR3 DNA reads TGTGCCAGCAGCTCAGGTGTCCAGGGGGCTGAAGCTTTCTTT.

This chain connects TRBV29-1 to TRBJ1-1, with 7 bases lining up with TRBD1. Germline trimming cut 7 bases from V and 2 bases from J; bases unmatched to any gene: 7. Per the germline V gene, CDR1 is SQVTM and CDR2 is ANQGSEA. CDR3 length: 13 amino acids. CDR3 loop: CSGWTGTNTEAFF. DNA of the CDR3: TGCAGCGGATGGACAGGAACCAACACTGAAGCTTTCTTT.

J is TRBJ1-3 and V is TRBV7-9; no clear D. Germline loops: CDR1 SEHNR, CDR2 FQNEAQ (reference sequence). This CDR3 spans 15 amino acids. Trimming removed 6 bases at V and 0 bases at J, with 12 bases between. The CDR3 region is CASSSYSVSGNTIYF. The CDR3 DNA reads TGTGCCAGCAGTAGCTACTCAGTCTCTGGAAACACCATATATTTT. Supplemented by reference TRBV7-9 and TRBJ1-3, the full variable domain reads DTGVSQNPRHKITKRGQNVTFRCDPISEHNRLYWYRQTLGQGPEFLTYFQNEAQLEKSRLLSDRFSAERPKGSFSTLEIQRTEQGDSAMYLCASSSYSVSGNTIYFGEGSWLTVV.

The CDR3 DNA is TGTGCCAGTACCCCTGCGGGGTTGACAACTAATGAAAAACTGTTTTTT. The encoded protein is CASTPAGLTTNEKLFF. V and J are TRBV19 and TRBJ1-4; no clear D gene. V lost 7 bases to trimming and J lost 0 bases, with 15 bases between them. The CDR3 runs 16 residues. Germline CDR1 is LNHDA and CDR2 is SQIVND (reference sequence).

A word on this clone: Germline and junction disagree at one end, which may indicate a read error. CDR3 nucleotides: TGTGCCAGCCGACAGGGGGGGAGCTCTGGGGCCAACGGCCTGACTTTC. It is translated as CASRQGGSSGANGLTF. J is TRBJ2-6 and V is TRBV7-2, with TRBD1 identical over 9 bases. The CDR3 length is 16 residues. Germline loops: CDR1 SGHTA, CDR2 FQGNSA.

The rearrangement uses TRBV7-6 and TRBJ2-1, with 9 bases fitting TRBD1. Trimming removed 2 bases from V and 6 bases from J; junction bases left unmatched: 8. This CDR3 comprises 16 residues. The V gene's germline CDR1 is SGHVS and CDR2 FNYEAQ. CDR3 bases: TGTGCCAGCAGCTTAAGGAAGGGACAGGGACTCAATGAGCAGTTCTTC. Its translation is CASSLRKGQGLNEQFF.

The DNA of the CDR3 is TGTGCCAGCAGTTACAAGCGGGGGTACAATGAGCAGTTCTTC. It yields the protein CASSYKRGYNEQFF. The rearrangement joins TRBV6-5 to TRBJ2-1; 8 bases are shared with TRBD2. V was pared by 2 bases and J by 4 bases, with 1 base of the junction left unmatched. CDR1 is MNHEY, CDR2 SVGAGI, per germline. This CDR3 contains 14 residues.

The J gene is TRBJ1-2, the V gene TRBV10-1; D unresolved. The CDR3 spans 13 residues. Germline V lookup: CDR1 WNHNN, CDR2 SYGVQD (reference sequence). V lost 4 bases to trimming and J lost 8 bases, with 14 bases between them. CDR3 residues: CASSVSPNIGYTF. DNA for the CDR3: TGCGCCAGCAGTGTGTCTCCTAATATCGGCTACACCTTC.

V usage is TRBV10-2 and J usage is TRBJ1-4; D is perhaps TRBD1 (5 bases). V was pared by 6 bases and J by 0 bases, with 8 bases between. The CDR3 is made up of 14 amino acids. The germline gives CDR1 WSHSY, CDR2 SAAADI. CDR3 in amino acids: CASSRTPTNEKLFF. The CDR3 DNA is TGCGCCAGCAGCCGGACACCAACTAATGAAAAACTGTTTTTT.

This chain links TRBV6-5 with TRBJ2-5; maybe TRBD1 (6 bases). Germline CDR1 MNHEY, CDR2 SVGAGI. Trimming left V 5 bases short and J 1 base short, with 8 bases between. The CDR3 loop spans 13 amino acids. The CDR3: CASSRDTQETQYF. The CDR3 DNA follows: TGTGCCAGCAGTCGGGACACCCAAGAGACCCAGTACTTC.

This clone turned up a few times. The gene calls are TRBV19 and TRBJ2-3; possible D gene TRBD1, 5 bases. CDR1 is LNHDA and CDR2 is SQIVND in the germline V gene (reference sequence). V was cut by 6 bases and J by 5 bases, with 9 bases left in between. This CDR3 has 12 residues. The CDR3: CASRITGDTQYF. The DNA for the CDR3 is TGTGCCAGTAGGATCACAGGAGATACGCAGTATTTT.

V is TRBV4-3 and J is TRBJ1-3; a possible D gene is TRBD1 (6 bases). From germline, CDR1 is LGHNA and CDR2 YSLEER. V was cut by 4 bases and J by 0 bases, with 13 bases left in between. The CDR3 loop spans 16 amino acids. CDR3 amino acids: CASSPNTGSSGNTIYF. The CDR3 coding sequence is TGCGCCAGCAGCCCCAATACAGGGAGCTCTGGAAACACCATATATTTT.

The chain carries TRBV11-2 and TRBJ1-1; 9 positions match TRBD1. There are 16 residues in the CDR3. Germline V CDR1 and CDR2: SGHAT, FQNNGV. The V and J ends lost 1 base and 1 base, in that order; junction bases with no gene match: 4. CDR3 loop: CASSLVKGQGNTEAFF. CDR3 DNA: TGTGCCAGCAGCTTAGTTAAGGGACAGGGGAACACTGAAGCTTTCTTT.

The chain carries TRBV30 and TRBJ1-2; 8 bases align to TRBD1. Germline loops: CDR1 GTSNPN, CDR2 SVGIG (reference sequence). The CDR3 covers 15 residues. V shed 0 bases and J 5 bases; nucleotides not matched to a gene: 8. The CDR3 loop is CAWSVAGGAGYGYTF. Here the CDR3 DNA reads TGTGCCTGGAGTGTGGCAGGGGGCGCGGGTTATGGCTACACCTTC.

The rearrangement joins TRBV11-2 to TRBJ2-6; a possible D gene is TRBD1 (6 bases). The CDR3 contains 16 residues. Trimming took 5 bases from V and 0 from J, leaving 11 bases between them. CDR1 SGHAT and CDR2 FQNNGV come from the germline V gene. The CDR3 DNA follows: TGTGCCAGCAGCCCAGGACAGTTCTCTGGGGCCAACGTCCTGACTTTC. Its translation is CASSPGQFSGANVLTF.

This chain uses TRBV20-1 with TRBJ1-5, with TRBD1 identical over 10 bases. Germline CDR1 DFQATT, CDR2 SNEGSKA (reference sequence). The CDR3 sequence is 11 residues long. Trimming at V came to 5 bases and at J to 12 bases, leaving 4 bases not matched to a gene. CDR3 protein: CSAPGTGVQHF. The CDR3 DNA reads TGCAGTGCTCCCGGGACAGGGGTCCAGCATTTT.

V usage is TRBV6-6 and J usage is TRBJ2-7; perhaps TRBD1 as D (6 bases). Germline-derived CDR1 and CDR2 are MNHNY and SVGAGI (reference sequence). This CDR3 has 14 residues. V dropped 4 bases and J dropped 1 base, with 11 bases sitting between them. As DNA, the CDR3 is TGTGCCAGCAGTTTAATCCAGGGGTCCTACGAGCAGTACTTC. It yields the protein CASSLIQGSYEQYF.

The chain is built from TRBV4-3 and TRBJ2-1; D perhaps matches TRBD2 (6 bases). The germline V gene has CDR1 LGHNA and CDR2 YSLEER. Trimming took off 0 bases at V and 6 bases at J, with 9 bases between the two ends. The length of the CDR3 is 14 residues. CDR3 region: CASSQDPGSNEQFF. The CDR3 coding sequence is TGCGCCAGCAGCCAAGACCCCGGGAGCAATGAGCAGTTCTTC.

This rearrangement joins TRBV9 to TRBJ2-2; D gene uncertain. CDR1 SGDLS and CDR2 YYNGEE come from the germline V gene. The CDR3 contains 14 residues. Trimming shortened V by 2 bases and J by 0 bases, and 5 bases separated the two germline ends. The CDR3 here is CASSVRANTGELFF. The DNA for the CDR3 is TGTGCCAGCAGCGTGAGAGCGAACACCGGGGAGCTGTTTTTT. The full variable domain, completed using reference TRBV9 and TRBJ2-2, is DSGVTQTPKHLITATGQRVTLRCSPRSGDLSVYWYQQSLDQGLQFLIQYYNGEERAKGNILERFSAQQFPDLHSELNLSSLELGDSALYFCASSVRANTGELFFGEGSRLTVL.

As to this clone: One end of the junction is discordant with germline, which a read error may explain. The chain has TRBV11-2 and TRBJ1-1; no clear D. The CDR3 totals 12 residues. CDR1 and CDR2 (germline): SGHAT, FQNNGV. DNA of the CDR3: TGTGCCAGCAGCTTAGATTCCACTGAAGCTTTCTTC. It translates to CASSLDSTEAFF.

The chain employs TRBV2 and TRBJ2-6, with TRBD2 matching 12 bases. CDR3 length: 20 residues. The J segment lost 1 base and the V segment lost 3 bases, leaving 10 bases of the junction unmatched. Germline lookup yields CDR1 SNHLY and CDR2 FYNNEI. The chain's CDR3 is CASSERLAGAQLSGANVLTF. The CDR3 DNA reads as TGTGCCAGCAGTGAGAGACTAGCGGGAGCCCAACTATCTGGGGCCAACGTCCTGACTTTC.

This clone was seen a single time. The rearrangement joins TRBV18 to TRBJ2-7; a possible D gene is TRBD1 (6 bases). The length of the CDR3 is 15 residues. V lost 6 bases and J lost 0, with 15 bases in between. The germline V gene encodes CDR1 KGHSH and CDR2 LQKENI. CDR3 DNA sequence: TGTGCCAGCTCCGGACAGACGGTCACCTCCTACGAGCAGTACTTC. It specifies CASSGQTVTSYEQYF.

The CDR3 DNA reads TGTGCCACTCGACAGGCCTTGAACACTGAAGCTTTCTTT. Amino acid sequence: CATRQALNTEAFF. The chain employs TRBV19 and TRBJ1-1, with a weak D call TRBD1 (6 bases). Trimming left V 10 bases short and J 0 bases short, with 12 bases between. CDR1 is LNHDA and CDR2 is SQIVND in the germline V gene (reference sequence). The CDR3 is 13 residues long.

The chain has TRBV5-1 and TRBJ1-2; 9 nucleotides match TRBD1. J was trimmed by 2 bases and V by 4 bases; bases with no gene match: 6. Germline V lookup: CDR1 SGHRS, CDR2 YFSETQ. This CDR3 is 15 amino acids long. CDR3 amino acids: CASSQGQGSNYGYTF. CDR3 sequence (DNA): TGCGCCAGCAGCCAGGGACAGGGATCGAACTATGGCTACACCTTC.

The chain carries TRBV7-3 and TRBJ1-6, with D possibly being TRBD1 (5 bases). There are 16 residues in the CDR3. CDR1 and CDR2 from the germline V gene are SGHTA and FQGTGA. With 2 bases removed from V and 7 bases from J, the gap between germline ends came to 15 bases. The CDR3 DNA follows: TGTGCCAGCAGCTTACTGGGGGGACCCCAAAATTCACCCCTCCACTTT. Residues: CASSLLGGPQNSPLHF.